This T cell receptor beta chain derives from a study of T cell repertoires in cytomegalovirus infection. Overall study: Researchers turned to recently identified HLA-C-restricted CMV epitopes as well as well-studied HLA-B-restricted ones. Based on public TCR beta signatures, there were indications of CMV infection and of a matching HLA type.

This clonotype has a handful of counts. Its specificity is unknown. TCRdb re-called the reads with MiXCR, one entry per CDR3 protein. The data contain about 830,000 distinct CDR3 sequences, about 31% of them seen just once; the ten biggest clones take up approximately 13%. Trimming stripped 5 bases from V and 2 bases from J, with 16 bases between. CDR1 is MNHEY and CDR2 is SMNVEV in the germline V gene (reference sequence). This CDR3 has 15 residues. Overall study results and limits: Identification of carriers of CMV plus the relevant HLA was achieved through cumulative public TCR beta family frequency. Clonotype analysis showed dominance of the ex vivo response by HLA-C-restricted CMV-specific TCR beta clonotypes.

The receptor was isolated from a human donor in good health (CMV status not recorded). Some clones in this sample may be carry-over from other donors' samples. The rearrangement joins TRBV27 to TRBJ2-7; D ambiguous. Specimen: cultured CD8+ T cells from PBMCs, collected from culture after CMV antigen stimulation. The CDR3 bases are TGTGCCAGCAGTGGCCGGGTTGACCACCCCTACGAGCAGTACTTC. Translated: CASSGRVDHPYEQYF.